Listed below are T cell receptor beta chains from one sample, sequenced in a study of regulatory T cells in long-lasting Graves disease. TCRdb redid the calling of the multiplex PCR reads with MiXCR, one entry per CDR3 protein. The sample yields about 420,000 distinct CDR3 sequences, around 15% seen once. The same data also contributed to another study, on T cells in Graves' hyperthyroidism and ophthalmopathy.

The sequencing used peripheral blood mononuclear cells (PBMCs), collected at new diagnosis, from a patient treated with antithyroid drugs. These receptors originate from a young woman with Graves disease. The CDR3 runs from the conserved cysteine through the conserved F or W. D genes are given only for firm matches. Part of the rows lack a size; the others show once, few, many or a class for expanded clones.

J: TRBJ2-7
D: NA
V: TRBV11-2
size: many
CDR3: CASSLGWTVNTYEQYF
DNA: TGTGCCAGCAGCTTAGGCTGGACAGTTAACACCTACGAGCAGTACTTC

J: TRBJ1-6
D: NA
V: TRBV19
size: NA
CDR3: CASSNGGYNSPLHF
DNA: TGTGCCAGTAGTAACGGAGGGTATAATTCACCCCTCCACTTT

J: TRBJ1-1
D: NA
V: TRBV6-1
size: many
CDR3: CASRRTAEWNTEAFF
DNA: TGTGCCAGCAGGAGGACAGCGGAGTGGAACACTGAAGCTTTCTTT

J: TRBJ2-7
D: TRBD2
V: TRBV30
size: NA
CDR3: CAWSRTSGSDEQYF
DNA: TGTGCCTGGAGTAGGACTAGCGGGAGCGACGAGCAGTACTTC

J: TRBJ2-4
D: NA
V: TRBV28
size: many
CDR3: CASSLLAAENIQYF
DNA: TGTGCCAGCAGTTTGTTGGCAGCAGAAAACATTCAGTACTTC

J: TRBJ2-7
D: NA
V: TRBV9
size: many
CDR3: CASSAQGIAYEQYF
DNA: TGTGCCAGCAGCGCACAGGGCATAGCCTACGAGCAGTACTTC

J: TRBJ2-2
D: TRBD1
V: TRBV5-4
size: NA
CDR3: CASSWDQGARTGELFF
DNA: TGTGCCAGCAGCTGGGATCAGGGGGCGCGCACCGGGGAGCTGTTTTTT

J: TRBJ2-1
D: NA
V: TRBV7-6
size: few
CDR3: CASSLQPGPTYNEQFF
DNA: TGTGCCAGCAGCCTACAGCCGGGACCCACCTACAATGAGCAGTTCTTC

J: TRBJ2-1
D: TRBD2
V: TRBV12-3/TRBV12-4
size: many
CDR3: CASSFLAGTTSYNEQFF
DNA: TGTGCCAGCAGTTTCCTAGCGGGAACGACGTCCTACAATGAGCAGTTCTTC

J: TRBJ1-2
D: NA
V: TRBV6-1
size: few
CDR3: CASNLRPSNYGYTF
DNA: TGTGCCAGCAACCTCCGACCCTCTAACTATGGCTACACCTTC

J: TRBJ2-2
D: TRBD2
V: TRBV6-1
size: few
CDR3: CASSRTSRTGELFF
DNA: TGTGCCAGCAGCCGGACTAGCAGGACCGGGGAGCTGTTTTTT

J: TRBJ2-1
D: NA
V: TRBV7-9
size: many
CDR3: CASSLVLGGTNEQFF
DNA: TGTGCCAGCAGCTTAGTACTAGGGGGAACAAATGAGCAGTTCTTC

J: TRBJ1-2
D: TRBD1
V: TRBV4-3
size: NA
CDR3: CASSQQDRVGGYTF
DNA: TGCGCCAGCAGCCAACAAGACAGGGTTGGAGGCTACACCTTC

J: TRBJ2-7
D: NA
V: TRBV9
size: NA
CDR3: CAGGSGNEQYF
DNA: TGTGCCGGGGGCTCGGGGAACGAGCAGTACTTC

J: TRBJ2-3
D: NA
V: TRBV27
size: many
CDR3: CASSVTTSGDTQYF
DNA: TGTGCCAGCAGTGTGACAACCTCGGGAGATACGCAGTATTTT

J: TRBJ2-1
D: NA
V: TRBV7-2
size: many
CDR3: CASSPLIGQFF
DNA: TGTGCCAGCAGCCCGCTGATCGGGCAGTTCTTC

J: TRBJ2-7
D: NA
V: TRBV12-3/TRBV12-4
size: NA
CDR3: CASSLEGTTIYEQYF
DNA: TGTGCCAGCAGTCTGGAGGGGACCACAATCTACGAGCAGTACTTC

J: TRBJ2-5
D: TRBD2
V: TRBV7-9
size: many
CDR3: CASSPLAGGYQETQYF
DNA: TGTGCCAGCAGCCCCCTTGCGGGAGGATACCAAGAGACCCAGTACTTC

J: TRBJ2-1
D: NA
V: TRBV27
size: many
CDR3: CASSFDIATTYNEQFF
DNA: TGTGCCAGCAGTTTTGATATAGCGACTACCTACAATGAGCAGTTCTTC

J: TRBJ2-1
D: TRBD1
V: TRBV28
size: once
CDR3: CASSLSLSGTGGYNEQFF
DNA: TGTGCCAGCAGTTTATCCTTATCCGGGACAGGAGGCTACAATGAGCAGTTCTTC

J: TRBJ1-1
D: NA
V: TRBV12-3/TRBV12-4
size: many
CDR3: CASSSEGRTEAFF
DNA: TGTGCCAGCAGTTCTGAGGGGAGGACTGAAGCTTTCTTT

J: TRBJ2-2
D: NA
V: TRBV20-1
size: many
CDR3: CSATLATNTGELFF
DNA: TGCAGTGCCACGCTAGCGACGAACACCGGGGAGCTGTTTTTT

J: TRBJ2-7
D: NA
V: TRBV2
size: many
CDR3: CASIERLAFGEQYF
DNA: TGTGCCAGCATCGAACGGTTGGCCTTCGGCGAGCAGTACTTC

J: TRBJ1-5
D: NA
V: TRBV27
size: few
CDR3: CASSLPLPPPQHF
DNA: TGTGCCAGCAGTTTGCCCCTTCCCCCCCCCCAGCATTTT

J: TRBJ1-2
D: TRBD1
V: TRBV20-1
size: few
CDR3: CSARAGRGLVYTF
DNA: TGCAGTGCTAGAGCTGGCAGGGGGCTTGTCTACACCTTC

J: TRBJ2-1
D: NA
V: TRBV5-1
size: NA
CDR3: CASSLAAGTSYNEQFF
DNA: TGCGCCAGCAGCCTGGCGGCGGGTACCTCCTACAATGAGCAGTTCTTC

J: TRBJ2-1
D: NA
V: TRBV11-3
size: many
CDR3: CASSPTAGKGSEQFF
DNA: TGTGCCAGCAGCCCGACCGCCGGTAAGGGGAGTGAGCAGTTCTTC

J: TRBJ2-1
D: TRBD1
V: TRBV7-8
size: NA
CDR3: CASSLQGPSLYNEQFF
DNA: TGTGCCAGCAGCCTACAGGGGCCTTCTCTCTACAATGAGCAGTTCTTC

J: TRBJ1-5
D: NA
V: TRBV7-9
size: few
CDR3: CASSLESEPQHF
DNA: TGTGCCAGCAGCTTAGAATCGGAGCCCCAGCATTTT

J: TRBJ1-3
D: TRBD1
V: TRBV4-1
size: NA
CDR3: CASSQLTGAGNTIYF
DNA: TGCGCCAGCAGCCAACTAACAGGGGCCGGAAACACCATATATTTT

J: TRBJ2-2
D: TRBD2
V: TRBV24-1
size: NA
CDR3: CATSDPLAGSNTGELFF
DNA: TGTGCCACCAGTGATCCACTAGCGGGGAGTAACACCGGGGAGCTGTTTTTT

J: TRBJ2-2
D: TRBD1
V: TRBV5-1
size: many
CDR3: CASSSGQLSTGELFF
DNA: TGCGCCAGCAGCTCGGGACAGTTGAGCACCGGGGAGCTGTTTTTT

J: TRBJ2-7
D: TRBD2
V: TRBV7-2
size: many
CDR3: CASSRTSGNSYEQYF
DNA: TGTGCCAGCAGCCGGACTAGCGGGAACTCCTACGAGCAGTACTTC

J: TRBJ2-1
D: TRBD2
V: TRBV3-1
size: few
CDR3: CASSQGLAGGADGQFF
DNA: TGTGCCAGCAGCCAAGGGCTAGCGGGAGGGGCCGATGGGCAGTTCTTC

J: TRBJ1-2
D: NA
V: TRBV11-2
size: NA
CDR3: CASSLAWDYGYTF
DNA: TGTGCCAGCAGCTTAGCTTGGGACTATGGCTACACCTTC

J: TRBJ2-1
D: NA
V: TRBV7-9
size: NA
CDR3: CASSHDWSSYNEQFF
DNA: TGTGCCAGCAGCCATGACTGGAGCTCCTACAATGAGCAGTTCTTC

J: TRBJ2-7
D: NA
V: TRBV18
size: NA
CDR3: CASSLNPGRSSYEQYF
DNA: TGTGCCAGCTCCCTTAATCCGGGACGGAGCTCCTACGAGCAGTACTTC

J: TRBJ2-5
D: NA
V: TRBV20-1
size: many
CDR3: CSARNRVGQETQYF
DNA: TGCAGTGCTAGAAACAGGGTCGGGCAGGAGACCCAGTACTTC

J: TRBJ2-1
D: NA
V: TRBV14
size: NA
CDR3: CASSQDIRGANNEQFF
DNA: TGTGCCAGCAGCCAAGATATCAGGGGCGCGAACAATGAGCAGTTCTTC

J: TRBJ2-2
D: NA
V: TRBV11-3
size: NA
CDR3: CASSLETGVELFF
DNA: TGTGCCAGCAGCTTAGAGACGGGAGTGGAGCTGTTTTTT

J: TRBJ2-3
D: NA
V: TRBV30
size: many
CDR3: CAWSGTGLKDTQYF
DNA: TGTGCCTGGAGTGGGACTGGGCTCAAGGATACGCAGTATTTT

J: TRBJ2-6
D: NA
V: TRBV3-1
size: NA
CDR3: CASSQRGGSGANVLTF
DNA: TGTGCCAGCAGCCAAAGGGGCGGCTCTGGGGCCAACGTCCTGACTTTC

J: TRBJ2-7
D: TRBD2
V: TRBV27
size: few
CDR3: CASSLISPLAGGPYEQYF
DNA: TGTGCCAGCAGTTTAATCTCCCCCCTAGCGGGAGGGCCCTACGAGCAGTACTTC

J: TRBJ2-1
D: TRBD2
V: TRBV2
size: NA
CDR3: CASSFSGGTSSIFF
DNA: TGTGCCAGCAGTTTCAGCGGGGGGACTAGCTCGATATTCTTC

J: TRBJ2-3
D: TRBD2
V: TRBV12-3/TRBV12-4
size: many
CDR3: CASSPAGGGFTDTQYF
DNA: TGTGCCAGCAGTCCTGCGGGAGGAGGGTTTACAGATACGCAGTATTTT

J: TRBJ1-3
D: NA
V: TRBV10-3
size: few
CDR3: CAISEGFSSGNTIYF
DNA: TGTGCCATCAGTGAGGGGTTTAGCTCTGGAAACACCATATATTTT

J: TRBJ1-4
D: NA
V: TRBV27
size: NA
CDR3: CASRLGGGEKLSF
DNA: TGTGCCAGCAGGCTGGGAGGAGGGGAAAAACTGTCTTTT

J: TRBJ2-6
D: NA
V: TRBV28
size: many
CDR3: CASSPLQVSGANVLTF
DNA: TGTGCCAGCAGTCCCCTTCAGGTATCTGGGGCCAACGTCCTGACTTTC

J: TRBJ1-1
D: TRBD1
V: TRBV6-2/TRBV6-3
size: many
CDR3: CASSYSPGGSTEAFF
DNA: TGTGCCAGCAGTTACTCACCAGGGGGAAGCACTGAAGCTTTCTTT

J: TRBJ2-3
D: NA
V: TRBV7-2
size: few
CDR3: CASSLPPYGSSTDTQYF
DNA: TGTGCCAGCAGCTTACCCCCGTACGGGAGCAGCACAGATACGCAGTATTTT

J: TRBJ1-2
D: TRBD1
V: TRBV29-1
size: NA
CDR3: CSVDGQVTNYGYTF
DNA: TGCAGCGTTGATGGACAGGTGACTAACTATGGCTACACCTTC

J: TRBJ2-1
D: TRBD2
V: TRBV20-1
size: NA
CDR3: CSARGLAGINEQFF
DNA: TGCAGTGCACGGGGACTAGCGGGAATCAATGAGCAGTTCTTC

J: TRBJ2-5
D: TRBD2
V: TRBV7-9
size: few
CDR3: CASSLEGGGRAFGETQYF
DNA: TGTGCCAGCAGCTTAGAGGGCGGCGGGAGGGCCTTCGGAGAGACCCAGTACTTC

J: TRBJ2-7
D: TRBD2
V: TRBV20-1
size: many
CDR3: CSARDWAVAGGPRTYEQYF
DNA: TGCAGTGCTAGAGATTGGGCTGTAGCGGGAGGCCCCCGGACCTACGAGCAGTACTTC

J: TRBJ1-1
D: NA
V: TRBV5-4
size: few
CDR3: CASSFQYTEAFF
DNA: TGTGCCAGCAGCTTCCAGTACACTGAAGCTTTCTTT

J: TRBJ1-4
D: TRBD1
V: TRBV28
size: NA
CDR3: CASSPGTVLSEKLFF
DNA: TGTGCCAGCAGTCCGGGGACAGTTCTATCTGAAAAACTGTTTTTT

J: TRBJ2-1
D: NA
V: TRBV7-2
size: many
CDR3: CASRDYGAPSSYNEQFF
DNA: TGTGCCAGCAGAGATTATGGCGCACCGAGCTCCTACAATGAGCAGTTCTTC

J: TRBJ1-3
D: NA
V: TRBV20-1
size: few
CDR3: CSAGTPSSGNTIYF
DNA: TGCAGTGCCGGGACGCCAAGTAGTGGAAACACCATATATTTT